These T cell receptor beta chains were read from a single sample in a study of T cell responses to AZD1222 COVID-19 vaccine. Data came from immunoSEQ multiplex PCR; TCRdb stores just in-frame clones and leaves some out. The sample holds about 150,000 clones; approximately 90% are singletons and the top ten take approximately 3.1%. The source was peripheral blood, collected on day 0 of AZD1222 vaccination. The receptors were sampled from an adult in good health. The CDR3 runs from the conserved cysteine through the conserved F or W.

>TRBV12-3/TRBV12-4|TRBJ1-1
CASSGQGRTEAFF
>TRBV28|TRBJ2-1
CASSFHGSSYNEQFF
>TRBV7-8|TRBJ2-1
CASSPGQGREQFF
>TRBV21-1|TRBJ1-4
CASSRGQTTNEKLFF
>TRBV4-1|TRBJ2-7
CASSQEKGSNYEQYF
>TRBV7-3|TRBJ1-5
CASSSNAGTGVGYSNQPQHF
>TRBV24-1|TRBJ1-2
CATSEGGPNYGYTF
>TRBV6-5|TRBJ2-2
CATEGGHGGELFF
>TRBV29-1|TRBJ2-7
CSVVRDRGGEQYF
>TRBV12-3/TRBV12-4|TRBJ1-2
CASSTSRYGYTF
>TRBV25-1|TRBJ1-2
CASSDSGDNYGYTF
>TRBV25-1|TRBJ1-2
CASSDPSGQSYGYTF
>TRBV11-3|TRBJ1-1
CASSFAGDRAPFTEAFF
>TRBV5-1|TRBJ2-1
CASSLAGTSGGKGEQFF
>TRBV27|TRBJ1-1
CASSLSIFNTEAFF
>TRBV11-2|TRBJ1-5
CASSASGGGQPQHF
>TRBV18|TRBJ2-2
CASSPPDFGLAPSGELFF
>TRBV5-1|TRBJ1-2
CASSPRRGEGYTF
>TRBV9|TRBJ1-3
CASSPGAGAGNTIYF
>TRBV4-3|TRBJ1-6
CASTMGLSSPLHF
>TRBV6-2/TRBV6-3|TRBJ2-7
CASSRMVGGGASYEQYF
>TRBV15|TRBJ1-6
CATSRDTPDLRLNSPLHF
>TRBV11-2|TRBJ1-4
CASSTSGGKLFF
>TRBV20-1|TRBJ2-7
CSSSGIYEQYF
>TRBV5-4|TRBJ2-7
CASSGITGTPSSYEQYF
>TRBV6-6|TRBJ1-6
CASSISGQTSNSPLHF
>TRBV24-1|TRBJ1-2
CATARGQGDGYTF
>TRBV27|TRBJ2-7
CASSLRDGAGQYF
>TRBV13|TRBJ2-7
CASSFAGIEQYF
>TRBV19|TRBJ1-1
CASSWQVEAFF
>TRBV18|TRBJ1-1
CASSPTGQGAGAFF
>TRBV6-6|TRBJ1-5
CASSYSMMDQPQHF
>TRBV5-6|TRBJ2-6
CASSSHSSGANVLTF
>TRBV19|TRBJ2-7
CASSVRTGATYEQYF
>TRBV28|TRBJ2-7
CASIRGALRDEQYF
>TRBV7-2|TRBJ1-3
CASSSTVGSGNTIYF
>TRBV18|TRBJ1-6
CASSPSQGTGSPLHF
>TRBV10-3|TRBJ1-6
CAISESRAWAPLHF
>TRBV6-2/TRBV6-3|TRBJ1-5
CASSPSSNQPQHF
>TRBV10-3|TRBJ2-2
CAISGTTYTGELFF